This T cell receptor (beta chain) originates from a study of CD8+ T cells in alopecia areata. After isolation, RNA underwent reverse transcription to generate cDNA as the sequencing template. Measured with immunoSEQ multiplex PCR; TCRdb has only the in-frame clones, and not every one. The data hold 150,000 to 200,000 clones, with 50% to 70% observed a single time. Described treatment: oral pan-JAK inhibitor, 5-10 mg twice daily. Germline-derived CDR1 and CDR2 are SQVTM and ANQGSEA. Trimming took 5 bases from V and 4 from J, leaving 17 bases between them. CDR3 length equals 14 residues. This TCR was recovered from a human donor with alopecia areata. The source was CD4+ T cells sorted from blood, collected at week 4, from a patient treated with tofacitinib. The chain combines TRBV29-1 with TRBJ1-2, with a weak D call TRBD1 (6 bases). The CDR3 here is CSVRETGRIYGYTF. The CDR3 region has the DNA TGCAGCGTTCGGGAGACAGGACGGATCTATGGCTACACCTTC. The full variable domain, rest sourced from reference TRBV29-1 and TRBJ1-2, is SAVISQKPSRDICQRGTSLTIQCQVDSQVTMMFWYRQQPGQSLTLIATANQGSEATYESGFVIDKFPISRPNLTFSTLTVSNMSPEDSSIYLCSVRETGRIYGYTFGSGTRLTVV.